Listed here is a single T cell receptor (beta chain). Its antigen is as yet unknown. Healthy Caucasian individuals from Russia aged about 6 to 90 were enrolled as donors. Roughly 9.5 milliliters of peripheral blood were drawn from each donor into EDTA-treated tubes. The data stem from a study of blood T cells in healthy people across ages. The second PCR ran roughly 7 to 12 cycles with a sample-barcoded 5' primer and J-beta primers. Using its own MiXCR run on the 5' RACE reads, TCRdb lists one record per CDR3 protein. The sample includes under 800,000 distinct CDR3 sequences, about 40% of them seen just once. Study-wide results and limits: Long-lived donors exceeded aged donors in naive CD4+ cells and diversity. Estimated diversity, derived from one million T cells, was regarded as an underestimate.

This clonotype was obtained from an older woman in good health. The sequenced sample was blood.

CDR3 DNA sequence: TGTGCCAGCAGCCAAGAGGTCGGGCCCACGGAAAAACTGTTTTTT. Its protein product is CASSQEVGPTEKLFF. This chain links TRBV3-1 with TRBJ1-4; D not certain. Per germline, CDR1 LGHDT and CDR2 YNNKEL (reference sequence). The V gene lost 0 bases and the J gene lost 8 bases, with 13 bases spanning the gap. The length of the CDR3 is 15 residues.